The rows below give T cell receptor beta chains drawn from one sample of a study of beta chain features in type 1 diabetes. TCRdb keeps only in-frame clones here, not all; method: immunoSEQ multiplex PCR. The sample holds about 230,000 clones; more than 9% are singletons and the top ten take just under 0.035%. The sample comprised naive CD4+ T cells from blood. All receptors come from a woman aged 18-30 years in good health. The CDR3 runs from the conserved cysteine through the conserved F or W. The D gene is left open where the match is weak. The size field is filled for only some rows; it gives once, few, many or a size class.

d_gene: TRBD1
v_gene: TRBV19
abundance: -
j_gene: TRBJ1-6
CDR3nt: TGTGCCAGTAGTACCGACAGGGCGGATAATTCACCCCTCCACTTT
CDR3aa: CASSTDRADNSPLHF

d_gene: TRBD1
v_gene: TRBV11-2
abundance: -
j_gene: TRBJ2-7
CDR3nt: TGTGCCAGCAGCCCCGGGACAGGGTCTTACGAGCAGTACTTC
CDR3aa: CASSPGTGSYEQYF

d_gene: -
v_gene: TRBV4-1
abundance: few
j_gene: TRBJ1-5
CDR3nt: TGCGCCAGCAGCCAAGACGGGGGGTATCAGCCCCAGCATTTT
CDR3aa: CASSQDGGYQPQHF

d_gene: -
v_gene: TRBV7-9
abundance: few
j_gene: TRBJ1-5
CDR3nt: TGTGCCAGCAGCTTACGCGGGAATCAGCCCCAGCATTTT
CDR3aa: CASSLRGNQPQHF

d_gene: TRBD1
v_gene: TRBV5-1
abundance: -
j_gene: TRBJ2-1
CDR3nt: TGCGCCAGCAGCCCCCGGGACAGCAACTACAATGAGCAGTTCTTC
CDR3aa: CASSPRDSNYNEQFF

d_gene: -
v_gene: TRBV29-1
abundance: few
j_gene: TRBJ2-3
CDR3nt: TGCAGCGTTGAAGGTAGCGCATCTAGCACAGATACGCAGTATTTT
CDR3aa: CSVEGSASSTDTQYF

d_gene: TRBD1
v_gene: TRBV2
abundance: -
j_gene: TRBJ2-7
CDR3nt: TGTGCCAGCAGTGAGGGGACAGTGACATACGAGCAGTACTTC
CDR3aa: CASSEGTVTYEQYF

d_gene: -
v_gene: TRBV10-3
abundance: few
j_gene: TRBJ1-1
CDR3nt: TGTGCCATCCAGGGCCAGGGCGGCACTGAAGCTTTCTTT
CDR3aa: CAIQGQGGTEAFF

d_gene: TRBD1
v_gene: TRBV30
abundance: many
j_gene: TRBJ2-7
CDR3nt: TGTGCCTCCAACAGGGGCCCCTACGAGCAGTACTTC
CDR3aa: CASNRGPYEQYF

d_gene: -
v_gene: TRBV14
abundance: few
j_gene: TRBJ2-3
CDR3nt: TGTGCCAGCAGCCCCGGAGGAACAGATACGCAGTATTTT
CDR3aa: CASSPGGTDTQYF

d_gene: -
v_gene: TRBV6-6
abundance: -
j_gene: TRBJ2-7
CDR3nt: TGTGCCAGCGGCGGAGGGGTGGCGGTGGCCTACGAGCAGTACTTC
CDR3aa: CASGGGVAVAYEQYF

d_gene: TRBD1
v_gene: TRBV19
abundance: -
j_gene: TRBJ2-2
CDR3nt: TGTGCCGCTTGCGGGACAGGGGGCACCGGGGAGCTGTTTTTT
CDR3aa: CAACGTGGTGELFF

d_gene: -
v_gene: TRBV19
abundance: -
j_gene: TRBJ1-1
CDR3nt: TGTGCCAGTAGTATGGAGTCACTAACTGAAGCTTTCTTT
CDR3aa: CASSMESLTEAFF

d_gene: -
v_gene: TRBV21-1
abundance: -
j_gene: TRBJ2-5
CDR3nt: TGTGCCAGCAGCGAACCGACAGGCCAAGAGACCCAGTACTTC
CDR3aa: CASSEPTGQETQYF

d_gene: -
v_gene: TRBV29-1
abundance: few
j_gene: TRBJ1-5
CDR3nt: TGCAGCGTTGTAGAGACAGGCAAGGGCAATCAGCCCCAGCATTTT
CDR3aa: CSVVETGKGNQPQHF

d_gene: -
v_gene: TRBV28
abundance: -
j_gene: TRBJ2-5
CDR3nt: TGTGCCAGCAGATTTAGCGGATTCCAAGAGACCCAGTACTTC
CDR3aa: CASRFSGFQETQYF

d_gene: -
v_gene: TRBV18
abundance: -
j_gene: TRBJ1-1
CDR3nt: TGTGCCAGCTCACCAAAACAGGCGAAGAACACTGAAGCTTTCTTT
CDR3aa: CASSPKQAKNTEAFF

d_gene: TRBD2
v_gene: TRBV7-6
abundance: -
j_gene: TRBJ2-7
CDR3nt: TGTGCCAGCAGCCAGGGACTAGCGGGGGACATCTACGAGCAGTACTTC
CDR3aa: CASSQGLAGDIYEQYF

d_gene: -
v_gene: TRBV6-1
abundance: -
j_gene: TRBJ1-5
CDR3nt: TGTGCCAGCAGTGAAAGGTCGGGACAGCCCCAGCATTTT
CDR3aa: CASSERSGQPQHF

d_gene: TRBD1
v_gene: TRBV6-1
abundance: -
j_gene: TRBJ1-2
CDR3nt: TGTGCCAGCAGTGCCGGACAGGTTAACTATGGCTACACCTTC
CDR3aa: CASSAGQVNYGYTF

d_gene: TRBD2
v_gene: TRBV7-9
abundance: many
j_gene: TRBJ2-6
CDR3nt: TGTGCCAGCAGCCGCCGGGGGGTCTCTGGGGCCAACGTCCTGACTTTC
CDR3aa: CASSRRGVSGANVLTF

d_gene: -
v_gene: TRBV6-5
abundance: few
j_gene: TRBJ1-2
CDR3nt: TGTGCCAGCAGTTACTCCCGGCAGGGCAGCTATGGCTACACCTTC
CDR3aa: CASSYSRQGSYGYTF

d_gene: -
v_gene: TRBV11-2
abundance: few
j_gene: TRBJ2-1
CDR3nt: TGTGCCAGCAGCACATTGCTCAGCTCCTACAATGAGCAGTTCTTC
CDR3aa: CASSTLLSSYNEQFF

d_gene: TRBD1
v_gene: TRBV9
abundance: -
j_gene: TRBJ2-1
CDR3nt: TGTGCCAGCACGAAAGACAGGGGGCTCTACAATGAGCAGTTCTTC
CDR3aa: CASTKDRGLYNEQFF

d_gene: -
v_gene: TRBV11-2
abundance: -
j_gene: TRBJ1-1
CDR3nt: TGTGCCAGCAGCTTTAGAGGGAGGGTGATGGAAGCTTTCTTT
CDR3aa: CASSFRGRVMEAFF

d_gene: TRBD2
v_gene: TRBV5-1
abundance: few
j_gene: TRBJ2-7
CDR3nt: TGCGCCAGCAGCTTGCCGGGAGGGCCCCACGAGCAGTACTTC
CDR3aa: CASSLPGGPHEQYF

d_gene: TRBD2
v_gene: TRBV7-2
abundance: many
j_gene: TRBJ2-3
CDR3nt: TGTGCCAGCAGCTCGGGACTAGCGGGCAGGGCAGATACGCAGTATTTT
CDR3aa: CASSSGLAGRADTQYF

d_gene: -
v_gene: TRBV6-5
abundance: few
j_gene: TRBJ1-1
CDR3nt: TGTGCCAGCAAAGTTTCCGTTTGGGGGGACACTGAAGCTTTCTTT
CDR3aa: CASKVSVWGDTEAFF

d_gene: -
v_gene: TRBV6-1
abundance: few
j_gene: TRBJ2-2
CDR3nt: TGTGCCAGCGATAGAAAGGGGGCGAACACCGGGGAGCTGTTTTTT
CDR3aa: CASDRKGANTGELFF

d_gene: -
v_gene: TRBV9
abundance: -
j_gene: TRBJ1-2
CDR3nt: TGTGCCAGCAGCGGTGAGGGCAGGGGAAACTATGGCTACACCTTC
CDR3aa: CASSGEGRGNYGYTF

d_gene: TRBD1
v_gene: TRBV5-1
abundance: -
j_gene: TRBJ1-4
CDR3nt: TGCGCCAGCAGCACACAGGGGGCTAGGGAAAAACTGTTTTTT
CDR3aa: CASSTQGAREKLFF

d_gene: TRBD1
v_gene: TRBV5-4
abundance: few
j_gene: TRBJ1-4
CDR3nt: TGTGCCAGCAGCACCCCGGGACAGGAAAAACTGTTTTTT
CDR3aa: CASSTPGQEKLFF

d_gene: TRBD2
v_gene: TRBV4-2
abundance: -
j_gene: TRBJ2-1
CDR3nt: TGTGCCAGCAGCCCTGTCCCCGGAGCTAGCGGGAGTAGTGAGCAGTTCTTC
CDR3aa: CASSPVPGASGSSEQFF

d_gene: -
v_gene: TRBV14
abundance: few
j_gene: TRBJ2-5
CDR3nt: TGTGCCAGCAGCCGAGTGGGGCCGGAGACCCAGTACTTC
CDR3aa: CASSRVGPETQYF

d_gene: -
v_gene: TRBV2
abundance: few
j_gene: TRBJ2-3
CDR3nt: TGTGCCAGCAGTGACGGGAGAGGCCCAGATACGCAGTATTTT
CDR3aa: CASSDGRGPDTQYF

d_gene: -
v_gene: TRBV2
abundance: few
j_gene: TRBJ2-7
CDR3nt: TGTGCCAGCGCCGGGAGAGCCTCCTACGAGCAGTACTTC
CDR3aa: CASAGRASYEQYF

d_gene: -
v_gene: TRBV18
abundance: -
j_gene: TRBJ2-5
CDR3nt: TGTGCCAGCTCACCACCGGCCCAAGAGACCCAGTACTTC
CDR3aa: CASSPPAQETQYF

d_gene: -
v_gene: TRBV18
abundance: -
j_gene: TRBJ2-2
CDR3nt: TGTGCCAGCTCACCACTTGGGACTCCAACTCGTTCCACCGGGGAGCTGTTTTTT
CDR3aa: CASSPLGTPTRSTGELFF

d_gene: TRBD2
v_gene: TRBV5-4
abundance: -
j_gene: TRBJ2-1
CDR3nt: TGTGCCAGCAGTCTGACTAGCGGGTGGTACAATGAGCAGTTCTTC
CDR3aa: CASSLTSGWYNEQFF

d_gene: -
v_gene: TRBV7-9
abundance: -
j_gene: TRBJ2-2
CDR3nt: TGTGCCAGCAGACGGACAGTGAACACCGGGGAGCTGTTTTTT
CDR3aa: CASRRTVNTGELFF

d_gene: -
v_gene: TRBV5-1
abundance: few
j_gene: TRBJ2-4
CDR3nt: TGCGCCAGCAGCTTGGATGGGGCTGCCAAAAACATTCAGTACTTC
CDR3aa: CASSLDGAAKNIQYF

d_gene: -
v_gene: TRBV11-2
abundance: -
j_gene: TRBJ2-7
CDR3nt: TGTGCCAGCAGCTCTCGGTTTTTGTCCTACGAGCAGTACTTC
CDR3aa: CASSSRFLSYEQYF